The 29 T cell receptor beta chains below come from one sample, sequenced in a study of technical replicates of blood from a handful of donors. The repertoire was sequenced with immunoSEQ multiplex PCR; TCRdb's copy has only in-frame clones and lacks some. The sample consists of tens of thousands of clones, approximately 90% of them appearing once. Sequencing was performed on T cells isolated from PBMCs. Source of these receptors: a human donor in good health.

This chain uses TRBV15 with TRBJ2-5; 8 bases are shared with TRBD2. V was clipped by 0 bases and J by 1 base; unmatched bases: 4. This CDR3 contains 16 residues. Germline CDR1 reads LNHNV; CDR2 reads YYDKDF (reference sequence). The CDR3 DNA reads as TGTGCCACCAGCAGAGACGGCGGGAGGATCCAAGAGACCCAGTACTTC. It translates to CATSRDGGRIQETQYF.

V and J are TRBV13 and TRBJ1-1; D may be TRBD1 (6 bases). CDR1 PRHDT and CDR2 FYEKMQ come from the germline V gene (reference sequence). V lost 2 bases and J lost 5, with 24 bases in between. CDR3 size: 18 residues. For the CDR3, the DNA is TGTGCCAGCAGCTTATTCGGTTGGGGAGGGGGAAACGAGACTGAAGCTTTCTTT. This codes for CASSLFGWGGGNETEAFF.

The chain uses TRBV27 and TRBJ2-2; 11 bases are a match to TRBD2. This CDR3 has 15 residues. After removal of 5 bases from V and 8 bases from J, the junction contained 7 bases not matched to a gene. Germline CDR1 MNHEY, CDR2 SMNVEV (reference sequence). CDR3 nucleotide sequence: TGTGCCAGCAGTATACTAGCGGGAGTGGGTGGGGAGCTGTTTTTT. This codes for CASSILAGVGGELFF.

V and J are TRBV21-1 and TRBJ2-7; the table's TRBD2 call for D was not verified on the DNA. TRBV21-1 is deemed a pseudogene. The CDR3 runs to 17 residues. CDR3: CASSIATEQLAGYEQYF. Here the CDR3 DNA reads TGTGCCAGCAGCATCGCAACGGAGCAACTAGCCGGCTACGAGCAGTACTTC.

This clone occurred once. V is TRBV7-6 and J is TRBJ1-3; D unclear. CDR1 and CDR2 (germline): SGHVS, FNYEAQ. V dropped 6 bases and J dropped 0 bases, with 18 bases sitting between them. The CDR3 extends over 17 amino acids. The chain's CDR3 is CASSSWSGFSSGNTIYF. CDR3 sequence (DNA): TGTGCCAGCAGTTCTTGGTCTGGCTTTTCCTCTGGAAACACCATATATTTT. Based on the CDR3 plus reference TRBV7-6 and TRBJ1-3, the full variable domain is GAGVSQSPRYKVTKRGQDVALRCDPISGHVSLYWYRQALGQGPEFLTYFNYEAQQDKSGLPNDRFSAERPEGSISTLTIQRTEQRDSAMYRCASSSWSGFSSGNTIYFGEGSWLTVV.

This chain connects TRBV27 to TRBJ2-1; D is unclear. Germline lookup yields CDR1 MNHEY and CDR2 SMNVEV (reference sequence). CDR3 length: 14 amino acids. V shed 6 bases and J shed 1 base, with 10 bases lying between them. The DNA for the CDR3 is TGTGCCAGCAGCCCCCGCGTTTCCTACAATGAGCAGTTCTTC. Its protein is CASSPRVSYNEQFF.

V is TRBV15 and J is TRBJ1-4; no reliable D call. The CDR3 is 13 amino acids. Trimming left V 11 bases short and J 6 bases short, with 16 bases between. In germline, CDR1 is LNHNV, CDR2 YYDKDF (reference sequence). The CDR3 loop is CASQHGRDEKLFF. The CDR3, as DNA: TGTGCCTCCCAACACGGGAGGGATGAAAAACTGTTTTTT.

This rearrangement joins TRBV30 to TRBJ2-5, with 7 nucleotides matching TRBD2. V lost 3 bases to trimming and J lost 7 bases; unmatched junction nucleotides: 11. This CDR3 spans 14 amino acids. CDR1 is GTSNPN and CDR2 is SVGIG in the germline V gene (reference sequence). CDR3 sequence (DNA): TGTGCCTGGAGCGCGGAGCGGGGCGCAGGGACCCAGTACTTC. The encoded protein is CAWSAERGAGTQYF.

CDR3 bases: TGCGCCAGCAGCCGCGATAGGACACACCGCAATCAGCCCCAGCATTTT. This codes for CASSRDRTHRNQPQHF. J is TRBJ1-5 and V is TRBV4-1; tentative D call: TRBD1 (5 bases). Germline V gene data show CDR1 as MGHRA and CDR2 as YSYEKL. Trimming took 4 bases from V and 2 from J, leaving 15 bases between them. The CDR3 is 16 residues long.

The CDR3 DNA follows: TGTGCCAGCAGCCGGCTCCCCGCCCTAGCCTACGAGCAGTACTTC. It translates to CASSRLPALAYEQYF. The V gene is TRBV5-4, the J gene TRBJ2-7; D not resolved. V lost 4 bases, J lost 2 bases, and 16 bases lay in between. Germline-derived CDR1 and CDR2 are SGHNT and YYREEE (reference sequence). The CDR3 runs 15 residues.

V gene TRBV19 combines with J gene TRBJ1-5; D remains ambiguous. Per germline, CDR1 LNHDA and CDR2 SQIVND (reference sequence). Trimming stripped 0 bases from V and 4 bases from J, with 4 bases between. The CDR3 sequence is 13 residues long. The CDR3 reads CASSIDPNQPQHF. For the CDR3, the DNA is TGTGCCAGTAGTATAGATCCTAATCAGCCCCAGCATTTT.

The chain has TRBV28 and TRBJ2-7, with 9 bases identical to TRBD2. V lost 2 bases, J lost 3 bases, and 2 bases stayed unmatched. CDR3 length: 14 residues. Germline-derived CDR1 and CDR2 are MDHEN and SYDVKM. The DNA of the CDR3 is TGTGCCAGCAGTTTAGAGCGGGAGGTCTACGAGCAGTACTTC. Translated, it gives CASSLEREVYEQYF. Filled out from reference TRBV28 and TRBJ2-7, the complete variable domain reads DVKVTQSSRYLVKRTGEKVFLECVQDMDHENMFWYRQDPGLGLRLIYFSYDVKMKEKGDIPEGYSVSREKKERFSLILESASTNQTSMYLCASSLEREVYEQYFGPGTRLTVT.

The rearrangement links TRBV27 to TRBJ2-3; tentatively, D is TRBD2 (7 bases). The V gene lost 8 bases and the J gene lost 6 bases, with 21 bases spanning the gap. CDR3 length equals 15 residues. The germline CDR1 and CDR2 sequences are MNHEY and SMNVEV (reference sequence). CDR3 sequence reads: CASRGEGEGRDTQYF. For the CDR3, the DNA is TGTGCCAGCCGAGGGGAGGGGGAGGGCCGCGATACGCAGTATTTT.

The chain uses TRBV11-3 and TRBJ2-1; TRBD2 matches at 7 bases. The CDR3 contains 15 residues. Germline CDR1 SGHNT, CDR2 YENEEA. With V trimmed by 4 bases and J by 9 bases, 12 bases remained unmatched. CDR3 DNA sequence: TGTGCCAGCAGCTCCCGGGGCCAGGGAGGGAGTGAGCAGTTCTTC. This codes for CASSSRGQGGSEQFF.

The chain has TRBV18 and TRBJ2-5; TRBD1 is a possible D gene (5 bases). The CDR3 runs 13 residues. Germline CDR1 reads KGHSH; CDR2 reads LQKENI. V was shortened by 4 bases and J by 0 bases, with 6 bases between the two germline ends. DNA of the CDR3: TGTGCCAGCTCACGCAGGGACCAAGAGACCCAGTACTTC. Translation gives CASSRRDQETQYF.

The J gene is TRBJ1-5, the V gene TRBV9; possibly TRBD1 for D (5 bases). The CDR3 covers 13 residues. The V and J ends lost 7 bases and 1 base respectively, with 9 bases between them. Germline V CDR1 and CDR2: SGDLS, YYNGEE. The CDR3 bases are TGTGCCAGCGGCAAGGGGAGCAATCAGCCCCAGCATTTT. Residues: CASGKGSNQPQHF.

The rearrangement uses TRBV6-4 and TRBJ2-4, with 7 positions matching TRBD1. CDR1 and CDR2 from the germline V gene are MRHNA and SNTAGT. After removal of 6 bases from V and 1 base from J, the junction contained 9 bases not matched to a gene. The CDR3 has 16 amino acids. The CDR3 nucleotides are TGTGCCAGCAGACTCGACAGGGTCTCGGCCAAAAACATTCAGTACTTC. The encoded protein is CASRLDRVSAKNIQYF.

The chain employs TRBV4-1 and TRBJ1-4; D ambiguous. The V and J ends lost 3 bases and 0 bases respectively, with 8 bases between them. The germline CDR1 and CDR2 sequences are MGHRA and YSYEKL. The CDR3 is 15 amino acids. CDR3 sequence reads: CASSHRSATNEKLFF. The CDR3 DNA follows: TGCGCCAGCAGCCACAGGTCGGCAACTAATGAAAAACTGTTTTTT.

The chain carries TRBV11-3 and TRBJ2-3; D not resolved. Germline V gives CDR1 SGHNT, CDR2 YENEEA. The CDR3 length is 14 residues. The ends were cut back, 3 bases at V and 2 bases at J, with 9 bases in the middle. In nucleotides, the CDR3 is TGTGCCAGCAGCTTCTGGCAGGACACAGATACGCAGTATTTT. This gives the protein CASSFWQDTDTQYF.

The gene calls are TRBV9 and TRBJ2-2; 8 positions match TRBD1. This CDR3 has 15 amino acids. V gave up 4 bases and J gave up 6 bases; unmatched junction bases: 8. The germline gives CDR1 SGDLS, CDR2 YYNGEE. CDR3: CASSTRTGSAGELFF. CDR3 nucleotide sequence: TGTGCCAGCAGCACAAGGACAGGGAGCGCCGGGGAGCTGTTTTTT. The variable domain in full, completed from reference TRBV9 and TRBJ2-2, reads DSGVTQTPKHLITATGQRVTLRCSPRSGDLSVYWYQQSLDQGLQFLIQYYNGEERAKGNILERFSAQQFPDLHSELNLSSLELGDSALYFCASSTRTGSAGELFFGEGSRLTVL.

The chain joins TRBV6-1 to TRBJ2-7; D not resolved. CDR3 length equals 15 residues. Trimming took 1 base from V and 0 from J, leaving 10 bases between them. Germline values: CDR1 MNHNS, CDR2 SASEGT. The CDR3 coding sequence is TGTGCCAGCAGTGAAGATTGGGCGAGCTCCTACGAGCAGTACTTC. Protein sequence: CASSEDWASSYEQYF.

The genes are TRBV6-6 and TRBJ1-1, with TRBD1 identical over 8 bases. Unmatched junction bases numbered 13, after V lost 7 bases and J lost 6 bases. Germline V gene sequence: CDR1 MNHNY, CDR2 SVGAGI (reference sequence). This CDR3 has 15 amino acids. CDR3 nucleotide sequence: TGTGCCAGCACCCAGGTGGACAGGGCTAACGCTGAAGCTTTCTTT. It specifies CASTQVDRANAEAFF.

The chain recombines TRBV19 with TRBJ1-2; 7 bases map to TRBD1. The CDR3 has 16 residues. The ends lost 7 bases at V and 3 bases at J; junction bases unmatched: 14. Germline CDR1 is LNHDA and CDR2 is SQIVND (reference sequence). For the CDR3, the DNA is TGTGCCAGTACCAAGCAGGCGACAGGGATTGACTATGGCTACACCTTC. It encodes CASTKQATGIDYGYTF. Full variable domain (missing parts from reference TRBV19 and TRBJ1-2): DGGITQSPKYLFRKEGQNVTLSCEQNLNHDAMYWYRQDPGQGLRLIYYSQIVNDFQKGDIAEGYSVSREKKESFPLTVTSAQKNPTAFYLCASTKQATGIDYGYTFGSGTRLTVV.

V gene TRBV28 combines with J gene TRBJ2-1; D possibly corresponds to TRBD1 (7 bases). The CDR3 sequence is 13 residues long. The germline gives CDR1 MDHEN, CDR2 SYDVKM. V was pared by 5 bases and J by 7 bases, with 12 bases between. In DNA form, the CDR3 reads TGTGCCAGCAGTCCCCCAGGGGGGAATGAGCAGTTCTTC. Amino acids: CASSPPGGNEQFF. Together with reference TRBV28 and TRBJ2-1, the CDR3 gives the full variable domain: DVKVTQSSRYLVKRTGEKVFLECVQDMDHENMFWYRQDPGLGLRLIYFSYDVKMKEKGDIPEGYSVSREKKERFSLILESASTNQTSMYLCASSPPGGNEQFFGPGTRLTVL.

This sequence joins TRBV9 and TRBJ2-7; D is perhaps TRBD2 (5 bases). V dropped 1 base and J dropped 2 bases, with 13 bases sitting between them. Germline V gene lookup returns CDR1 SGDLS and CDR2 YYNGEE. The length of the CDR3 is 15 residues. CDR3 in DNA: TGTGCCAGCAGCGTATCGGCTAGCATCCCCTACGAGCAGTACTTC. Its translation is CASSVSASIPYEQYF.

J is TRBJ1-2 and V is TRBV28; D is undetermined. The CDR3 runs to 15 residues. The V end lost 2 bases, the J end lost 4 bases, and 14 bases lay between the germline ends. Germline assignment: CDR1 MDHEN and CDR2 SYDVKM. DNA for the CDR3: TGTGCCAGCAGTTTAGGGCGAGGGTGGTCCTATGGCTACACCTTC. Its translation: CASSLGRGWSYGYTF.

The chain couples TRBV5-1 to TRBJ2-1; weak D call: TRBD2 (6 bases). V gave up 2 bases and J gave up 0 bases, with 12 bases separating them. Germline V CDR1 and CDR2: SGHRS, YFSETQ. This CDR3 is 16 amino acids long. CDR3 bases: TGCGCCAGCAGCTTTGGGGACTCCCGCTCCTACAATGAGCAGTTCTTC. It codes for CASSFGDSRSYNEQFF.

The chain is built from TRBV4-1 and TRBJ2-5; a possible D gene is TRBD1 (6 bases). Germline CDR1 reads MGHRA; CDR2 reads YSYEKL. The CDR3 is 15 residues long. V was trimmed by 1 base and J by 5 bases, leaving 14 bases between them. The CDR3 is CASSQGWTEGETQYF. The CDR3, as DNA: TGCGCCAGCAGCCAAGGCTGGACAGAGGGGGAGACCCAGTACTTC.

J is TRBJ1-4 and V is TRBV5-1; tentative D call: TRBD1 (5 bases). CDR3 length equals 14 residues. V shed 4 bases and J shed 8 bases, with 15 bases lying between them. Per the germline V gene, CDR1 is SGHRS and CDR2 is YFSETQ. The CDR3 loop reads CASSAGGKREKLFF. Written as DNA, the CDR3 is TGCGCCAGCAGCGCCGGGGGTAAAAGGGAAAAACTGTTTTTT.